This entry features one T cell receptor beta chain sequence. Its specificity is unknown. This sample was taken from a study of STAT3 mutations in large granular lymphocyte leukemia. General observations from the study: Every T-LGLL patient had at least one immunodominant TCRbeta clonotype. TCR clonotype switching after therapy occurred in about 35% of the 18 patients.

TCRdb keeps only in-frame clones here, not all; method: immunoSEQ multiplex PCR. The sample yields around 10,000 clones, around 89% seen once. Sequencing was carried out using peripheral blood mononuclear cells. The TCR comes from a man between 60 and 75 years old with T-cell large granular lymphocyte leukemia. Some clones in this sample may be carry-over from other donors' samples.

This CDR3 reads CASSLGTGGVGELFF. As DNA, the CDR3 is TGCGCCAGCAGCCTTGGGACAGGGGGCGTCGGGGAGCTGTTTTTT. The chain uses TRBV5-1 and TRBJ2-2, with TRBD1 matching 12 bases. CDR1 SGHRS and CDR2 YFSETQ come from the germline V gene. The V and J ends lost 4 bases and 7 bases, in that order; junction bases with no gene match: 5. CDR3 length equals 15 residues.